The clone carrying this T cell receptor (beta chain) showed up just once. Germline CDR1 reads SGHNT; CDR2 reads YENEEA. The length of the CDR3 is 13 residues. V lost 4 bases and J 3 bases, leaving 9 bases between the germline ends. This entry is derived from a study of blood T cell repertoires in COVID-19. Study in general: Sites in the United States, Italy and Spain provided acute and convalescent COVID-19 samples. T cells, B-cell-depleted T cells, or PBMCs supplied cDNA or gDNA.

How the authors handled the data: Researchers report that nucleated cell counts were estimated from reference gene primer amplification. Assay used: immunoSEQ multiplex PCR; TCRdb lists only in-frame clones, some missing. The V and J calls and clone size are taken from that table; D and trimming were inferred from the DNA. The repertoire holds tens of thousands of clones, with 70% to 90% as singletons. The gene calls are TRBV11-3 and TRBJ1-1; D gene uncertain. Sequenced material: peripheral blood. The TCR originated in a human donor in a cohort sampled during active COVID-19. Here the CDR3 DNA reads TGTGCCAGCAGCTCCGGTCAGGACACTGAAGCTTTCTTT. Its translation is CASSSGQDTEAFF.